This T cell receptor (beta chain) was sequenced in a study of CD8+ T cells in alopecia areata. Trimming left V 4 bases short and J 0 bases short, with 16 bases between. The germline V gene encodes CDR1 SGHTA and CDR2 FQGNSA. This CDR3 has 16 residues. RNA extraction was followed by reverse transcription into cDNA, which acted as the sequencing template. Clones were read by immunoSEQ multiplex PCR, and TCRdb kept only the in-frame ones, dropping some. Among 90,000 to 100,000 clones listed, 35% to 50% were seen once. It was from alopecia areata patients that lesional scalp punch biopsies and peripheral blood were collected.

The source is a human donor with alopecia areata. This rearrangement joins TRBV7-2 to TRBJ2-7; D is possibly TRBD2 (6 bases). Source material: CD4+ T cells sorted from blood. The CDR3 here is CASSSTGLTSSYEQYF. The CDR3 DNA reads as TGTGCCAGCAGCTCGACGGGACTCACTAGCTCCTACGAGCAGTACTTC.